This T cell receptor beta chain was retrieved from a study of molecular identifiers for immune sequencing clone quantification. MiXCR, run by TCRdb on the PCR reads, gives a single entry per CDR3 protein. The sample includes about 86,000 distinct CDR3 sequences, about 23% of them seen just once. Study-level results: Sharing of a barcode by identical TCR molecules could cause highly expanded clone sizes to be underestimated.

This CDR3 region has 13 residues. The V gene lost 2 bases and the J gene lost 5 bases, with 8 bases spanning the gap. The germline gives CDR1 MNHEY, CDR2 SMNVEV (reference sequence). This clonotype came up many times. The antigen is undetermined. The specimen sequenced was naive CD8+ T cells from blood, with Jurkat cell RNA spiked in. Subset reported: FACS-sorted CD8+CD4-CCR7+CD45RA+ naive T cells. The sequence was obtained from a human donor in good health. Some libraries in this study had Jurkat cell RNA spiked in. The chain joins TRBV27 to TRBJ2-3; D is unclear. CDR3 sequence reads: CASSLGLGDTQYF. The CDR3 coding sequence is TGTGCCAGCAGTTTAGGTTTAGGAGATACGCAGTATTTT.